One sample yielded the 13 T cell receptor beta chains listed below, sequenced in a study of T-cell memory formation after mild COVID-19. Each CDR3 protein gets one entry after TCRdb re-called the 5' RACE reads with MiXCR. The sample yields under 250,000 distinct CDR3 sequences, 8.5% to 9.5% seen once. The sample taken for sequencing was PBMCs or a T cell subset sorted from them (not recorded which). The receptors originated from a man between 18 and 35 years old who had mild COVID-19 (a few samples of this study predate the infection). Cell type and time point are not known.

This sequence joins TRBV7-9 and TRBJ1-1, with a weak D call TRBD1 (5 bases). In germline, CDR1 is SEHNR, CDR2 FQNEAQ (reference sequence). Trimming removed 4 bases from V and 1 base from J, with 10 bases in between. The CDR3 is 14 amino acids. CDR3 protein: CASSSTGANTEAFF. CDR3 DNA sequence: TGTGCCAGCAGCTCTACCGGGGCGAACACTGAAGCTTTCTTT.

This clonotype appeared a few times. The CDR3 DNA is TGTGCCAGCTCACCACAGGCCCCACCTGGAAACACCATATATTTT. It encodes CASSPQAPPGNTIYF. This chain joins TRBV18 and TRBJ1-3; D call uncertain. CDR1 KGHSH and CDR2 LQKENI come from the germline V gene. V shed 1 base and J shed 2 bases, with 9 bases lying between them. The CDR3 contains 15 residues.

This chain uses TRBV6-6 with TRBJ2-2, with TRBD1 identical over 12 bases. Germline lookup yields CDR1 MNHNY and CDR2 SVGAGI (reference sequence). This CDR3 is 16 amino acids long. Trimming removed 2 bases from V and 6 bases from J; junction bases left unmatched: 4. CDR3 protein: CASSYPGTGGAGELFF. DNA of the CDR3: TGTGCCAGCAGTTACCCCGGGACAGGGGGCGCCGGGGAGCTGTTTTTT.

The chain joins TRBV10-3 to TRBJ2-3; 8 nucleotides align to TRBD1. CDR3 size: 14 residues. Per germline, CDR1 ENHRY and CDR2 SYGVKD. J gave up 6 bases and V 2 bases, and 4 bases lay outside the gene matches. The CDR3 nucleotides read TGTGCCATCAGTGAGAGGGACAGGTCCGATACGCAGTATTTT. As protein: CAISERDRSDTQYF.

This clonotype was counted many times. This chain connects TRBV28 to TRBJ2-2, with TRBD1 matching 7 bases. V lost 6 bases, J lost 4 bases, and 8 bases stayed unmatched. This CDR3 is 15 amino acids long. Germline V gene lookup returns CDR1 MDHEN and CDR2 SYDVKM. The CDR3 loop is CASRSLRGSTGELFF. The CDR3 DNA reads as TGTGCCAGCAGGAGCCTCAGGGGGAGCACCGGGGAGCTGTTTTTT. The complete variable domain, with remaining parts taken from reference TRBV28 and TRBJ2-2, reads DVKVTQSSRYLVKRTGEKVFLECVQDMDHENMFWYRQDPGLGLRLIYFSYDVKMKEKGDIPEGYSVSREKKERFSLILESASTNQTSMYLCASRSLRGSTGELFFGEGSRLTVL.

The CDR3, as DNA: TGTGCCAGCAGCCAAGAATATGGGAACAGCGGCATCTGGCCCCAGCATTTT. Encoded protein: CASSQEYGNSGIWPQHF. This chain connects TRBV4-2 to TRBJ1-5; D call uncertain. The CDR3 has 17 amino acids. V lost 0 bases, J lost 9 bases, and 21 bases lay in between. The V gene's germline CDR1 is LGHNA and CDR2 YNFKEQ.

Only a few counts were recorded for this clonotype. The chain has TRBV12-5 and TRBJ2-1; D is unclear. V lost 6 bases and J 5 bases, leaving 11 bases between the germline ends. Germline V gene data show CDR1 as LGHNT and CDR2 as FRNRAP. The CDR3 has 13 residues. The CDR3 region is CASGPRQNNEQFF. In nucleotides, the CDR3 is TGTGCTAGTGGCCCGCGGCAGAACAATGAGCAGTTCTTC. The full variable domain, in which reference TRBV12-5 and TRBJ2-1 provide the parts outside the CDR3, is DARVTQTPRHKVTEMGQEVTMRCQPILGHNTVFWYRQTMMQGLELLAYFRNRAPLDDSGMPKDRFSAEMPDATLATLKIQPSEPRDSAVYFCASGPRQNNEQFFGPGTRLTVL.

The chain carries TRBV27 and TRBJ2-1, with a tentative D call TRBD1 (5 bases). CDR3 length: 14 amino acids. Germline V lookup: CDR1 MNHEY, CDR2 SMNVEV (reference sequence). Trimming took 3 bases from V and 2 from J, leaving 8 bases between them. CDR3 bases: TGTGCCAGCAGTTTCGGCAGGGCCTACAATGAGCAGTTCTTC. This encodes CASSFGRAYNEQFF.

This clonotype was seen more than once but under ten times. DNA for the CDR3: TGCGCCAGCAGCAACGGACAGTTTGAAAAACTGTTTTTT. Its protein product is CASSNGQFEKLFF. This chain connects TRBV5-1 to TRBJ1-4; D perhaps matches TRBD1 (6 bases). V lost 4 bases to trimming and J lost 7 bases, with 11 bases between them. The CDR3 totals 13 residues. CDR1 is SGHRS and CDR2 is YFSETQ in the germline V gene.

This clonotype has more than one count but fewer than ten. The V and J genes are TRBV5-1 and TRBJ1-1; 11 bases match TRBD1. The V gene's germline CDR1 is SGHRS and CDR2 YFSETQ. After removal of 1 base from V and 4 bases from J, the junction contained 3 bases not matched to a gene. The CDR3 extends over 15 amino acids. The CDR3 sequence: CASSLRGTGGTEAFF. The CDR3 region has the DNA TGCGCCAGCAGCTTGCGGGGGACAGGGGGCACTGAAGCTTTCTTT.

This clonotype was seen many times. V usage is TRBV24-1 and J usage is TRBJ1-4; 7 nucleotides match TRBD1. The V and J ends lost 8 bases and 4 bases, in that order; junction bases with no gene match: 6. This CDR3 contains 14 residues. The germline V gene encodes CDR1 KGHDR and CDR2 SFDVKD. CDR3 region: CATTPGQSNEKLFF. DNA for the CDR3: TGTGCCACCACCCCGGGACAGAGTAATGAAAAACTGTTTTTT.

This clonotype was counted between two and nine times. The chain recombines TRBV5-1 with TRBJ2-7, with D perhaps TRBD2 (5 bases). In germline, CDR1 is SGHRS, CDR2 YFSETQ. There are 15 residues in the CDR3. Trimming took off 0 bases at V and 4 bases at J, with 14 bases between the two ends. Here the CDR3 DNA reads TGCGCCAGCAGCTTGGCCAGGAGGATCATTTACGAGCAGTACTTC. This gives the protein CASSLARRIIYEQYF.

This clonotype turned up a few times. The chain has TRBV2 and TRBJ1-6; the D is unclear. This CDR3 has 11 amino acids. Trimming stripped 6 bases from V and 7 bases from J, with 4 bases between. The germline gives CDR1 SNHLY, CDR2 FYNNEI. The CDR3 here is CASRGNSPLHF. Here the CDR3 DNA reads TGTGCCAGCAGGGGGAATTCACCCCTCCACTTT.